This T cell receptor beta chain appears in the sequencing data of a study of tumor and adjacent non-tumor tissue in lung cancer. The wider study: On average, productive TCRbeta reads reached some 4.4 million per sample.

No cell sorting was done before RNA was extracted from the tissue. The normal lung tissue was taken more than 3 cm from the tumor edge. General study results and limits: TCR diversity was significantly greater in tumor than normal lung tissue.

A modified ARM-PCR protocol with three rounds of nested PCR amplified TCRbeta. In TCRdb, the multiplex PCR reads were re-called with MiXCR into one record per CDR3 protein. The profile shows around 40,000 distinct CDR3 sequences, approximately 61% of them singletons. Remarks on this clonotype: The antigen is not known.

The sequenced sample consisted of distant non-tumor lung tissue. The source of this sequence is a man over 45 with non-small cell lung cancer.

DNA of the CDR3: TGTGGCATCAGCTTAGATAACACCTTATACGAGCAGTACTTC. The encoded protein is CGISLDNTLYEQYF. The V and J genes are TRBV11-2 and TRBJ2-7; no definite D call. This CDR3 has 14 amino acids. CDR1 and CDR2 from the germline V gene are SGHAT and FQNNGV.